This T cell receptor (beta chain) is from a study of blood T cell repertoires in COVID-19. About the research overall: Sources were T cells, B-cell-depleted T cells, or PBMCs; the material itself was cDNA or gDNA.

V dropped 4 bases and J dropped 5; count of bases not matched to a gene: 8. Germline CDR1 reads SGHRS; CDR2 reads YFSETQ. CDR3 length: 14 residues. Source study methods: For nucleated cells, counts were estimated from reference gene primer amplification. Libraries were prepared by immunoSEQ multiplex PCR; TCRdb keeps only in-frame clonotypes and omits some of them. Clone size and the V and J calls come from that table; the DNA yielded D and trimming. Among hundreds of thousands of clones listed, around 78% were seen once. Sequenced sample: peripheral blood. The chain recombines TRBV5-1 with TRBJ1-2; 7 bases match TRBD1. This sequence originates from a woman between 65 and 79 years old with active or convalescent COVID-19. The CDR3 region has the DNA TGCGCCAGCAGCCGGGACAGTGAGGGGTATGGCTACACCTTC. It yields the protein CASSRDSEGYGYTF.